A single sample is the source of the 23 T cell receptor beta chains below, sequenced in a study of T cells in Graves' hyperthyroidism and ophthalmopathy. Amplification yielded TCR beta CDR3 regions, with RNA transcripts as the source. Primed by the HTBI set, a first-round RT-PCR was run on the TCR CDR3. In TCRdb, the multiplex PCR reads were re-called with MiXCR into one record per CDR3 protein. Among around 520,000 distinct CDR3 sequences, 14% were seen once, and the ten largest hold 11% to 15%. Sequences were obtained from blood. These receptors all stem from a middle-aged woman with Graves' hyperthyroidism.

At least ten counts were recorded for this clonotype. The chain couples TRBV6-1 to TRBJ1-6; 9 nucleotides line up with TRBD1. Germline V gene lookup returns CDR1 MNHNS and CDR2 SASEGT. The CDR3 covers 15 residues. With 4 bases clipped from V and 9 bases from J, the junction kept 7 bases outside the gene matches. CDR3 protein: CASSARTGEFSPLHF. The CDR3 nucleotides are TGTGCCAGCAGTGCGAGGACAGGGGAGTTTTCACCCCTCCACTTT.

This clonotype was found many times. The chain links TRBV28 to TRBJ2-5; a weak D match, TRBD2 (5 bases). CDR3 length equals 14 residues. V dropped 5 bases and J dropped 2 bases, with 12 bases sitting between them. Germline loops: CDR1 MDHEN, CDR2 SYDVKM. The CDR3: CASSDPSSQETQYF. The DNA for the CDR3 is TGTGCCAGCAGTGATCCTAGCAGTCAAGAGACCCAGTACTTC.

This clonotype was seen many times. The chain is built from TRBV2 and TRBJ1-2; D call uncertain. Per the germline V gene, CDR1 is SNHLY and CDR2 is FYNNEI. CDR3 length: 13 residues. The germline V and J ends were trimmed by 6 bases and 5 bases, with 13 bases remaining between them. CDR3 nucleotide sequence: TGTGCCAGCAGCCCCCCGCCTATTTATGGCTACACCTTC. Translating gives CASSPPPIYGYTF.

J is TRBJ1-1 and V is TRBV20-1; no reliable D call. CDR1 DFQATT and CDR2 SNEGSKA come from the germline V gene (reference sequence). V lost 8 bases, J lost 1 base, and 11 bases lay in between. This CDR3 has 12 amino acids. Written as DNA, the CDR3 is TGCAGTTCCCGGGCCTCGAACACTGAAGCTTTCTTT. This gives the protein CSSRASNTEAFF.

The chain uses TRBV6-5 and TRBJ2-1; TRBD1 matches 11 bases. The ends lost 2 bases at V and 9 bases at J; junction bases unmatched: 3. The CDR3 spans 14 residues. Per the germline V gene, CDR1 is MNHEY and CDR2 is SVGAGI. The CDR3 is CASSYGQGAGEQFF. Written as DNA, the CDR3 is TGTGCCAGCAGTTACGGACAGGGGGCCGGTGAGCAGTTCTTC.

The chain combines TRBV28 with TRBJ1-4, with unresolved D. The CDR3 totals 13 residues. Germline-derived CDR1 and CDR2 are MDHEN and SYDVKM. Trimming removed 8 bases from V and 8 bases from J, with 15 bases in between. CDR3 protein: CASAGSGSEKLFF. DNA for the CDR3: TGTGCCAGCGCCGGGAGTGGAAGCGAAAAACTGTTTTTT.

At least ten counts were recorded for this clonotype. This chain joins TRBV7-2 and TRBJ2-2; D tentatively fits TRBD1 or TRBD2 (5 bases each). V lost 4 bases and J 1 base, leaving 10 bases between the germline ends. Germline assignment: CDR1 SGHTA and CDR2 FQGNSA. This CDR3 is 15 amino acids long. The CDR3 DNA reads as TGTGCCAGCAGCTCCCTTGGGGGGAACACCGGGGAGCTGTTTTTT. Amino acids: CASSSLGGNTGELFF.

This clonotype occurred a few times. The chain recombines TRBV18 with TRBJ2-1, with 14 bases aligning to TRBD2. J gave up 7 bases and V 2 bases, and 7 bases lay outside the gene matches. Germline loops: CDR1 KGHSH, CDR2 LQKENI. CDR3 length equals 17 residues. The CDR3 loop is CASSPAGLAGVPNEQFF. CDR3 DNA: TGTGCCAGCTCACCAGCGGGACTAGCGGGAGTACCAAATGAGCAGTTCTTC.

This clonotype was observed at least ten times. This chain joins TRBV5-8 and TRBJ2-1, with TRBD2 as a possible D gene (5 bases). CDR1 and CDR2 (germline): SGHTS, YDEGEE. V was cut by 0 bases and J by 7 bases, with 11 bases left in between. The CDR3 consists of 14 residues. CDR3 loop: CASSLGGRRNEQFF. The CDR3 DNA reads as TGTGCCAGCAGCTTGGGAGGGAGACGGAATGAGCAGTTCTTC.

In its sample, this clonotype was seen a few times. The V gene is TRBV20-1, the J gene TRBJ2-1, with 10 bases aligning to TRBD2. V was clipped by 0 bases and J by 4 bases; unmatched bases: 3. Germline V gives CDR1 DFQATT, CDR2 SNEGSKA (reference sequence). This CDR3 is 15 amino acids long. The CDR3 coding sequence is TGCAGTGCTAGAGATATAGCGGGAGGTTACAATGAGCAGTTCTTC. It yields the protein CSARDIAGGYNEQFF.

This clonotype appeared many times. The chain recombines TRBV2 with TRBJ1-5; 9 bases line up with TRBD1. The CDR3 extends over 17 amino acids. Germline V gives CDR1 SNHLY, CDR2 FYNNEI. V lost 7 bases, J lost 0 bases, and 10 bases stayed unmatched. DNA for the CDR3: TGTGCCAGCAAGTCCGGGACAGGGCTTTATAGCAATCAGCCCCAGCATTTT. This translates into CASKSGTGLYSNQPQHF.

Ten or more counts support this clonotype. The chain has TRBV18 and TRBJ2-7; the D gene could be TRBD1 or TRBD2 (5 bases each). Germline V gene lookup returns CDR1 KGHSH and CDR2 LQKENI. The ends were cut back, 6 bases at V and 5 bases at J, with 11 bases in the middle. This CDR3 comprises 12 residues. The CDR3 sequence is CASSPLGDEQYF. The CDR3 DNA is TGTGCCAGCTCCCCTTTGGGGGACGAGCAGTACTTC.

This clonotype was counted only a few times. The chain carries TRBV2 and TRBJ2-1; D remains unclear. Per the germline V gene, CDR1 is SNHLY and CDR2 is FYNNEI. The CDR3 loop spans 11 amino acids. Trimming took 7 bases from V and 3 from J, leaving 4 bases between them. CDR3 bases: TGTGCCAGCATGGTCTACAATGAGCAGTTCTTC. Its protein is CASMVYNEQFF.

This clonotype was observed many times. The chain links TRBV28 to TRBJ2-7; D gene uncertain. This CDR3 is 14 amino acids long. Germline V CDR1 and CDR2: MDHEN, SYDVKM. The V and J ends lost 5 bases and 1 base respectively, with 12 bases between them. The CDR3 nucleotides are TGTGCCAGCAGTACCCCGGGCCTATCCTACGAGCAGTACTTC. It encodes CASSTPGLSYEQYF.

This clonotype was picked up many times. The chain links TRBV20-1 to TRBJ2-2, with D perhaps TRBD1 (5 bases). This CDR3 contains 11 residues. The ends were cut back, 7 bases at V and 7 bases at J, with 10 bases in the middle. From germline, CDR1 is DFQATT and CDR2 SNEGSKA (reference sequence). This CDR3 reads CSVQGGGELFF. The CDR3 coding sequence is TGCAGTGTTCAGGGTGGCGGGGAGCTGTTTTTT.

As for this clonotype: It may be a read error: a sequence one base away is much more abundant. This chain joins TRBV11-1 and TRBJ2-6; D might be TRBD1 (5 bases). Germline assignment: CDR1 SGHAT and CDR2 FQDESV (reference sequence). The CDR3 totals 14 residues. CDR3 protein: CASSLSDGANVQTF. CDR3 in DNA: TGTGCCAGCAGCTTAAGTGATGGGGCCAACGTCCAGACTTTC.

In its sample, this clonotype was seen many times. The chain is built from TRBV2 and TRBJ2-1, with D tentatively TRBD2 (6 bases). V lost 1 base to trimming and J lost 4 bases, with 14 bases between them. CDR1 and CDR2 from the germline V gene are SNHLY and FYNNEI. The CDR3 consists of 16 residues. CDR3 coding DNA: TGTGCCAGCAGTGAAGTATGGCGGGATCATTACAATGAGCAGTTCTTC. As protein: CASSEVWRDHYNEQFF.

The V and J genes are TRBV6-2 or TRBV6-3 and TRBJ2-7, with TRBD2 identical over 11 bases. The CDR3 is 18 amino acids. The germline CDR1 and CDR2 sequences are MNHEY and SVGEGT. J gave up 7 bases and V 0 bases, and 14 bases lay outside the gene matches. CDR3 sequence: CASSYSGLVAGGPGEQYF. DNA of the CDR3: TGTGCCAGCAGTTACTCCGGTCTAGTAGCGGGAGGGCCGGGGGAGCAGTACTTC.

V gene TRBV2 combines with J gene TRBJ2-2; 11 bases line up with TRBD2. J lost 2 bases, V lost 4 bases, and 6 bases had no gene match. The CDR3 length is 17 residues. Looked up from germline, CDR1 is SNHLY and CDR2 is FYNNEI. Here the CDR3 DNA reads TGTGCCAGCAGTGTAACTAGCGGGAGTGGTAACACCGGGGAGCTGTTTTTT. It encodes CASSVTSGSGNTGELFF.

This clonotype was counted ten times or more. The chain links TRBV18 to TRBJ1-3; the D is unclear. This CDR3 has 16 residues. Germline CDR1 reads KGHSH; CDR2 reads LQKENI. The germline V and J ends were trimmed by 8 bases and 3 bases, with 20 bases remaining between them. The CDR3 is CASLERPRLIGNTIYF. The CDR3 DNA reads TGTGCCAGCCTTGAGCGGCCCCGACTAATTGGAAACACCATATATTTT.

This clonotype occurred a few times. The chain uses TRBV14 and TRBJ2-1; D perhaps matches TRBD2 (6 bases). This CDR3 has 17 amino acids. V lost 1 base, J lost 0 bases, and 13 bases lay in between. Per the germline V gene, CDR1 is SGHDN and CDR2 is FVKESK. CDR3 in amino acids: CASSQGLPGSSYNEQFF. DNA of the CDR3: TGTGCCAGCAGCCAAGGACTCCCCGGGAGCTCCTACAATGAGCAGTTCTTC. The full variable domain, in which reference TRBV14 and TRBJ2-1 provide the parts outside the CDR3, is EAGVTQFPSHSVIEKGQTVTLRCDPISGHDNLYWYRRVMGKEIKFLLHFVKESKQDESGMPNNRFLAERTGGTYSTLKVQPAELEDSGVYFCASSQGLPGSSYNEQFFGPGTRLTVL.

This clonotype was counted a few times. The V call is TRBV7-9, the J call TRBJ2-1; 7 positions match TRBD2. The CDR3 runs 17 residues. The V gene end was trimmed by 4 bases and the J gene end by 10 bases; junction bases not matched to a gene: 19. Germline values: CDR1 SEHNR, CDR2 FQNEAQ (reference sequence). CDR3 sequence (DNA): TGTGCCAGCAGCTCAGAACCGGGAGAGCGGGACGCACAAGAGCAGTTCTTC. Translation gives CASSSEPGERDAQEQFF.

This clonotype was recorded at least ten times. The chain couples TRBV7-2 to TRBJ2-5; perhaps TRBD2 as D (9 bases). Germline V gene sequence: CDR1 SGHTA, CDR2 FQGNSA. Trimming shortened V by 4 bases and J by 5 bases, and 20 bases separated the two germline ends. The CDR3 is 16 residues long. The CDR3 DNA is TGTGCCAGCAGCTCCCAGGGGGCTAGCGGGAAGGAGACCCAGTACTTC. Amino acid sequence: CASSSQGASGKETQYF.